This T cell receptor (beta chain) stems from a study of T cell responses to AZD1222 COVID-19 vaccine. Study conclusions and caveats: There were repertoire samples only from the period after the peak T cell response.

Worth noting for this clone: Its antigen is not identified.

Sequenced by immunoSEQ multiplex PCR; TCRdb stores in-frame clones only, minus some. Of about 120,000 clones in the sample, approximately 90% were seen once. The V gene's germline CDR1 is MNHEY and CDR2 SVGAGI. The CDR3 runs to 15 residues. Trimming cost V 0 bases and J 1 base, with 9 bases left between them. The sequences come from peripheral blood, collected 28 days after the second dose of the MenACWY control vaccine. This clonotype was sampled from an adult who received the MenACWY meningococcal vaccine as a control. The gene calls are TRBV6-5 and TRBJ2-5; perhaps TRBD1 as D (5 bases). The CDR3 loop reads CASSYSLRAQETQYF. DNA of the CDR3: TGTGCCAGCAGTTACTCGCTCAGGGCCCAAGAGACCCAGTACTTC.